This T cell receptor beta chain was documented in a study of T cell responses to AZD1222 COVID-19 vaccine. The CDR3 runs 14 residues. Trimming stripped 6 bases from V and 0 bases from J, with 8 bases between. The germline CDR1 and CDR2 sequences are MNHNY and SVGAGI (reference sequence). The table came from immunoSEQ multiplex PCR; TCRdb's copy has only in-frame clones and leaves some out. This table has about 130,000 clones, 80% to 90% appearing once. The sequence derives from an adult in good health. The chain combines TRBV6-6 with TRBJ1-4; D unclear. The sample was peripheral blood, taken on day 0 of AZD1222 vaccination. In DNA, the CDR3 is TGTGCCAGCAGGCTGGTGACAACTAATGAAAAACTGTTTTTT. As protein: CASRLVTTNEKLFF.